These 20 T cell receptor beta chains share one sample of origin, sequenced in a study of T-cell reconstitution after alpha-beta-depleted transplantation in children. Preparing the TCRbeta library involved the use of unique molecular identifiers. One entry per CDR3 protein results from TCRdb running MiXCR on the PCR reads. The table lists 420,000 or so distinct CDR3 sequences, approximately 10% of them singletons. The source material was PBMCs from the stem cell graft donor, sampled from the stem cell graft. Every receptor here comes from a human donor who donated a stem cell graft to a child with acute myeloid leukemia.

Many counts were recorded for this clonotype. DNA of the CDR3: TGCGCCAGCAGCCTAAAAGGGACAGGGGACTACGAGCAGTACTTC. Residues: CASSLKGTGDYEQYF. The V call is TRBV4-3, the J call TRBJ2-7; 10 nucleotides align to TRBD1. With 4 bases clipped from V and 3 bases from J, the junction kept 6 bases outside the gene matches. CDR1 and CDR2 from the germline V gene are LGHNA and YSLEER. The CDR3 totals 15 residues.

The chain carries TRBV12-3 or TRBV12-4 and TRBJ1-5; D is unclear. CDR3 length: 13 amino acids. With 8 bases removed from V and 7 bases from J, the gap between germline ends came to 15 bases. The CDR3 protein is CASGPSLGQPQHF. CDR3 DNA sequence: TGTGCCAGCGGTCCTAGTCTCGGGCAGCCCCAGCATTTT.

This clonotype was found a few times. This chain joins TRBV27 and TRBJ2-1; TRBD2 matches at 7 bases. CDR1 and CDR2 (germline): MNHEY, SMNVEV (reference sequence). This CDR3 is built from 13 residues. V lost 8 bases to trimming and J lost 4 bases; unmatched junction nucleotides: 5. The CDR3 spells CASGRGLYNEQFF. CDR3 nucleotides: TGTGCCAGCGGGAGGGGTTTGTACAATGAGCAGTTCTTC.

The chain links TRBV12-3 or TRBV12-4 to TRBJ2-1; D call uncertain. CDR3 size: 13 residues. Trimming left V 6 bases short and J 13 bases short, with 19 bases between. CDR3 sequence (DNA): TGTGCCAGCAGCCCCCCCGGGCTTCACGCTCAGTTCTTC. Translation: CASSPPGLHAQFF.

Concerning this clonotype: A read error may produce the germline difference seen at one junction end. The chain couples TRBV6-2 or TRBV6-3 to TRBJ1-1; D ambiguous. The CDR3 totals 13 residues. Per germline, CDR1 MNHEY and CDR2 SVGEGT. CDR3 bases: TGTGCCAGCAGTTCCACTGAGAACACTGACGCTTTCTTT. As protein: CASSSTENTDAFF.

V gene TRBV15 combines with J gene TRBJ1-1; TRBD1 is a possible D gene (6 bases). Germline CDR1 LNHNV, CDR2 YYDKDF (reference sequence). V lost 8 bases, J lost 2 bases, and 15 bases lay in between. The CDR3 totals 14 residues. CDR3 sequence reads: CATSRGHLNTEAFF. The CDR3 DNA reads as TGTGCCACCTCTAGGGGACATCTAAACACTGAAGCTTTCTTT.

This sequence joins TRBV29-1 and TRBJ2-5; the D call may be TRBD1 or TRBD2 (5 bases each). Germline CDR1 and CDR2: SQVTM and ANQGSEA. This CDR3 contains 15 residues. Trimming removed 4 bases at V and 1 base at J, with 16 bases between. CDR3 region: CSVGRAGTSQETQYF. DNA of the CDR3: TGCAGCGTTGGTAGAGCCGGGACGAGCCAAGAGACCCAGTACTTC.

This clonotype was detected only a few times. This sequence joins TRBV25-1 and TRBJ2-2, with TRBD1 identical over 9 bases. Germline V gene sequence: CDR1 MGHDK, CDR2 SYGVNS. V lost 4 bases, J lost 6 bases, and 6 bases stayed unmatched. This CDR3 region has 15 residues. CDR3 DNA: TGTGCCAGCAGTGGGGGGACAGGGAAGTCCGGGGAGCTGTTTTTT. This codes for CASSGGTGKSGELFF.

The sample holds a few counts of this clonotype. This chain connects TRBV7-2 to TRBJ1-5, with D unclear. Trimming took off 3 bases at V and 3 bases at J, with 9 bases between the two ends. This CDR3 is built from 14 residues. CDR1 and CDR2 from the germline V gene are SGHTA and FQGNSA. CDR3 region: CASSFRSNNQPQHF. The CDR3 DNA sequence: TGTGCCAGCAGCTTTCGATCCAACAATCAGCCCCAGCATTTT.

This chain links TRBV30 with TRBJ1-1; D is possibly TRBD1 (5 bases). Trimming took 5 bases from V and 1 from J, leaving 11 bases between them. Germline V gene lookup returns CDR1 GTSNPN and CDR2 SVGIG (reference sequence). The CDR3 spans 13 residues. CDR3 in amino acids: CAWWRGTNTEAFF. The CDR3 bases are TGTGCCTGGTGGCGAGGGACGAACACTGAAGCTTTCTTT. The whole variable domain, remainder taken from reference TRBV30 and TRBJ1-1, is SQTIHQWPATLVQPVGSPLSLECTVEGTSNPNLYWYRQAAGRGLQLLFYSVGIGQISSEVPQNLSASRPQDRQFILSSKKLLLSDSGFYLCAWWRGTNTEAFFGQGTRLTVV.

This clonotype was found many times. The CDR3 here is CASSQDGTYEQYV. DNA of the CDR3: TGCGCCAGCAGCCAAGATGGGACCTACGAGCAGTACGTC. The V and J genes are TRBV4-1 and TRBJ2-7; D gene ambiguous. This CDR3 spans 13 amino acids. V was cut by 0 bases and J by 2 bases, with 5 bases left in between. The germline V gene has CDR1 MGHRA and CDR2 YSYEKL.

Regarding this clonotype: A read error is possible here, since a much larger clone lies one base away. This sequence joins TRBV11-2 and TRBJ2-3; TRBD2 agrees at 7 bases. The CDR3 is made up of 15 amino acids. CDR1 is SGHAT and CDR2 is FQNNGV in the germline V gene. Written as DNA, the CDR3 is TGTGCCACCAGCTTAGTTGGGGGAGGGACAGATACGCAGTATTTT. Protein product: CATSLVGGGTDTQYF.

The table lists this clonotype with many counts. The rearrangement uses TRBV12-3 or TRBV12-4 and TRBJ1-1; D unclear. The CDR3 runs 11 residues. The V end was cut by 6 bases, the J end by 11 bases, with 13 bases between. CDR3 sequence (DNA): TGTGCCAGCAGGGCCACTAATCCGGCTTTCTTT. Its protein is CASRATNPAFF.

The chain combines TRBV12-3 or TRBV12-4 with TRBJ2-1; TRBD1 aligns across 7 bases. CDR3 length: 16 amino acids. V shed 4 bases, J shed 4 bases, and the junction held 10 bases outside the gene matches. CDR3 sequence reads: CASSWQQGLWYNEQFF. In DNA, the CDR3 is TGTGCCAGCAGTTGGCAACAGGGGCTCTGGTACAATGAGCAGTTCTTC.

The rearrangement links TRBV6-2 or TRBV6-3 to TRBJ2-5; no definite D call. The CDR3 extends over 13 amino acids. CDR1 MNHEY and CDR2 SVGEGT come from the germline V gene. V dropped 8 bases and J dropped 3 bases, with 13 bases sitting between them. CDR3: CASRGEEKETQYF. CDR3 in DNA: TGTGCCAGCCGCGGCGAGGAAAAAGAGACCCAGTACTTC.

This clonotype was seen ten or more times. The chain recombines TRBV20-1 with TRBJ2-7, with 13 bases lining up with TRBD2. V shed 0 bases, J shed 2 bases, and the junction held 4 bases outside the gene matches. CDR1 is DFQATT and CDR2 is SNEGSKA in the germline V gene (reference sequence). This CDR3 spans 16 amino acids. The chain's CDR3 is CSARDETSGRTYEQYF. In nucleotides, the CDR3 is TGCAGTGCTAGAGATGAGACTAGCGGGAGGACCTACGAGCAGTACTTC.

V and J are TRBV20-1 and TRBJ2-3, with D perhaps TRBD1 or TRBD2 (8 bases each). The CDR3 consists of 16 residues. From germline, CDR1 is DFQATT and CDR2 SNEGSKA (reference sequence). The V and J ends lost 3 bases and 2 bases respectively, with 18 bases between them. The CDR3 region has the DNA TGCAGTGCTAGCGGGGGGGACAGGCGTAACACAGATACGCAGTATTTT. It is translated as CSASGGDRRNTDTQYF.

This clonotype was found many times. The chain is built from TRBV7-2 and TRBJ2-7; 12 positions agree with TRBD2. V lost 5 bases and J lost 6; bases outside the gene matches: 5. CDR1 SGHTA and CDR2 FQGNSA come from the germline V gene. This CDR3 is built from 14 residues. The CDR3 DNA reads TGTGCCAGCAGCGACAGACTAGCGGGAGTCGAGCAGTACTTC. This encodes CASSDRLAGVEQYF. The full variable domain, completed using reference TRBV7-2 and TRBJ2-7, is GAGVSQSPSNKVTEKGKDVELRCDPISGHTALYWYRQSLGQGLEFLIYFQGNSAPDKSGLPSDRFSAERTGGSVSTLTIQRTQQEDSAVYLCASSDRLAGVEQYFGPGTRLTVT.

In its sample, this clonotype was seen a few times. This CDR3 is CASSLVGSGRPYEQYF. The CDR3 region has the DNA TGTGCCAGCAGCTTAGTAGGTAGCGGGAGGCCCTACGAGCAGTACTTC. The chain couples TRBV7-2 to TRBJ2-7; the match to TRBD2 covers 10 bases. This CDR3 region has 16 residues. From germline, CDR1 is SGHTA and CDR2 FQGNSA. Unmatched junction bases numbered 5, after V lost 1 base and J lost 2 bases.

This chain connects TRBV6-5 to TRBJ2-1, with TRBD2 matching 12 bases. Germline CDR1 and CDR2: MNHEY and SVGAGI. The J segment lost 7 bases and the V segment lost 5 bases, leaving 9 bases of the junction unmatched. This CDR3 comprises 16 residues. CDR3 nucleotide sequence: TGTGCCAGCAGTACCCTTCTAGCGGGGGGGTGGAATGAGCAGTTCTTC. This gives the protein CASSTLLAGGWNEQFF.